What follows are 18 T cell receptor beta chains derived from one specimen sequenced in a study of T cells in localized non-small cell lung cancer. Generated by immunoSEQ multiplex PCR, the TCRdb table keeps only in-frame clones and is missing some. The data contain 2,000 to 2,500 clones, 15% to 20% of them seen just once; the ten biggest clones take up around 12%. The source material was normal lung tissue next to the tumor, sampled before any cancer treatment. The receptors here all came from a male donor older than 55 with stage I non-small cell lung cancer.

The chain employs TRBV6-8 and TRBJ2-3, with 10 nucleotides matching TRBD2. The CDR3 covers 18 residues. V lost 0 bases and J lost 0; bases outside the gene matches: 6. Germline V CDR1 and CDR2: MNHGY, SAAAGT. CDR3 DNA sequence: TGTGCCAGCAGTTACTCCCTTGGACTAGCGGAGAGCACAGATACGCAGTATTTT. It codes for CASSYSLGLAESTDTQYF.

This clone is categorized as large. The chain combines TRBV6-8 with TRBJ2-1; the D is unclear. Germline CDR1 is MNHGY and CDR2 is SAAAGT. This CDR3 has 13 amino acids. Trimming left V 4 bases short and J 7 bases short, with 11 bases between. The CDR3 loop is CASSSTLRNEQFF. In DNA, the CDR3 is TGTGCCAGCAGTTCGACCCTTAGGAATGAGCAGTTCTTC.

This clone was seen only a few times. This rearrangement joins TRBV18 to TRBJ1-1, with D hard to call. Germline CDR1 is KGHSH and CDR2 is LQKENI. The CDR3 has 17 residues. V lost 0 bases and J 1 base, leaving 15 bases between the germline ends. The CDR3 coding sequence is TGTGCCAGCTCACCACCGTTCAGTCGACCCACGAACACTGAAGCTTTCTTT. Protein product: CASSPPFSRPTNTEAFF.

This clone was counted a few times. The CDR3 region has the DNA TGTGCCAGCACCCTAGACATGGGGAAGACTGAAGCTTTCTTT. Protein product: CASTLDMGKTEAFF. The chain combines TRBV28 with TRBJ1-1; D uncertain. V was cut by 7 bases and J by 5 bases, with 17 bases left in between. The CDR3 sequence is 14 residues long. CDR1 and CDR2 from the germline V gene are MDHEN and SYDVKM.

The chain recombines TRBV9 with TRBJ2-7, with 10 nucleotides matching TRBD1. This CDR3 region has 14 residues. Per the germline V gene, CDR1 is SGDLS and CDR2 is YYNGEE. J lost 1 base, V lost 6 bases, and 4 bases had no gene match. In DNA form, the CDR3 reads TGTGCCAGCACCGGGGGACAGGGGTCCTACGAGCAGTACTTC. Amino acids: CASTGGQGSYEQYF.

In its sample, this clone is medium-sized. The gene calls are TRBV6-8 and TRBJ1-2, with TRBD1 identical over 7 bases. Unmatched junction bases numbered 5, after V lost 5 bases and J lost 5 bases. The CDR3 loop spans 13 amino acids. CDR1 MNHGY and CDR2 SAAAGT come from the germline V gene. CDR3 coding DNA: TGTGCCAGCAGTCAGGGGGGCCAGTATGGCTACACCTTC. It yields the protein CASSQGGQYGYTF.

This clone was counted between two and nine times. The gene calls are TRBV11-3 and TRBJ1-4; D call uncertain. The ends were cut back, 5 bases at V and 6 bases at J, with 19 bases in the middle. This CDR3 comprises 16 residues. CDR1 SGHNT and CDR2 YENEEA come from the germline V gene. The CDR3 protein is CASSLSRGVKDEKLFF. The DNA of the CDR3 is TGTGCCAGCAGCCTTAGTCGAGGAGTTAAGGATGAAAAACTGTTTTTT.

This clone occurred a few times. This chain uses TRBV11-3 with TRBJ2-3, with 7 bases lining up with TRBD2. The germline CDR1 and CDR2 sequences are SGHNT and YENEEA. The ends lost 4 bases at V and 3 bases at J; junction bases unmatched: 4. This CDR3 comprises 14 residues. In DNA form, the CDR3 reads TGTGCCAGCAGCTGGGAGGGCCCGACAGATACGCAGTATTTT. As protein: CASSWEGPTDTQYF. Complete variable domain (other parts from reference TRBV11-3 and TRBJ2-3): EAGVVQSPRYKIIEKKQPVAFWCNPISGHNTLYWYLQNLGQGPELLIRYENEEAVDDSQLPKDRFSAERLKGVDSTLKIQPAELGDSAVYLCASSWEGPTDTQYFGPGTRLTVL.

This clone is labeled medium-sized. The V gene is TRBV11-3, the J gene TRBJ1-4; D may be TRBD1 (6 bases). This CDR3 region has 15 residues. V was shortened by 5 bases and J by 4 bases, with 14 bases between the two germline ends. Germline V gene data show CDR1 as SGHNT and CDR2 as YENEEA. The CDR3 sequence is CASSPNRALNEKLFF. The DNA of the CDR3 is TGTGCCAGCAGCCCGAACAGGGCTCTTAATGAAAAACTGTTTTTT.

The V call is TRBV9, the J call TRBJ2-7; TRBD1 aligns across 9 bases. Per the germline V gene, CDR1 is SGDLS and CDR2 is YYNGEE. This CDR3 region has 14 residues. The trim removed 4 bases at V and 3 bases at J, leaving 5 bases unmatched. In DNA, the CDR3 is TGTGCCAGCAGCAAGACAGGGGGATTCTACGAGCAGTACTTC. It is translated as CASSKTGGFYEQYF.

This clone is labeled as medium-sized. The gene calls are TRBV11-3 and TRBJ1-3, with a weak D call TRBD1 (5 bases). The germline gives CDR1 SGHNT, CDR2 YENEEA. There are 16 residues in the CDR3. Trimming stripped 4 bases from V and 0 bases from J, with 13 bases between. The CDR3, as DNA: TGTGCCAGCAGCTGGATGGGACCGAACTCTGGAAACACCATATATTTT. It encodes CASSWMGPNSGNTIYF.

About this clone: Other DNA variants within this sample encode the same CDR3. This chain joins TRBV9 and TRBJ2-3; D gene uncertain. The germline V and J ends were trimmed by 3 bases and 6 bases, with 14 bases remaining between them. CDR1 and CDR2 (germline): SGDLS, YYNGEE. CDR3 length equals 14 residues. The CDR3 region has the DNA TGTGCCAGCAGCGCCTACCCGTCCACGGATACGCAGTATTTT. Residues: CASSAYPSTDTQYF.

This chain joins TRBV18 and TRBJ1-1; unclear D gene. The CDR3 sequence is 13 residues long. Trimming removed 3 bases at V and 2 bases at J, with 7 bases between. Germline CDR1 KGHSH, CDR2 LQKENI. This CDR3 reads CASSPDTNTEAFF. The CDR3 nucleotides read TGTGCCAGCTCACCCGACACCAACACTGAAGCTTTCTTT.

The rearrangement links TRBV12-5 to TRBJ1-3; D is uncertain. The CDR3 covers 14 residues. Germline lookup yields CDR1 LGHNT and CDR2 FRNRAP. The V gene lost 7 bases and the J gene lost 0 bases, with 10 bases spanning the gap. The chain's CDR3 is CASADGVSGNTIYF. The CDR3 region has the DNA TGTGCTAGTGCCGACGGGGTCTCTGGAAACACCATATATTTT.

V and J are TRBV14 and TRBJ2-5, with 8 bases lining up with TRBD2. The V segment lost 4 bases and the J segment 5 bases; nucleotides outside the gene matches: 9. The CDR3 loop spans 15 amino acids. In germline, CDR1 is SGHDN, CDR2 FVKESK. The CDR3 DNA reads as TGTGCCAGCAGCCCTCTCCGCGGGGGGTCCGAGACCCAGTACTTC. It specifies CASSPLRGGSETQYF.

This clone is medium-sized. The chain recombines TRBV12-2 with TRBJ2-1; the table's TRBD2 call for D was not verified on the DNA. TRBV12-2 is assigned pseudogene status. This CDR3 comprises 16 residues. The CDR3 loop reads CACRLAGATSYNEQFF. The DNA for the CDR3 is TGTGCCTGCCGGCTAGCGGGGGCCACGTCCTACAATGAGCAGTTCTTC.

The chain has TRBV11-3 and TRBJ2-3; 10 bases are a match to TRBD2. This CDR3 has 14 residues. Per germline, CDR1 SGHNT and CDR2 YENEEA. The trim removed 8 bases at V and 4 bases at J, leaving 6 bases unmatched. CDR3 coding DNA: TGTGCCAGCTCTCTAGCGGGAGAACCAGATACGCAGTATTTT. It is translated as CASSLAGEPDTQYF.

V is TRBV6-8 and J is TRBJ1-3; D not certain. The ends were cut back, 8 bases at V and 4 bases at J, with 18 bases in the middle. Germline V CDR1 and CDR2: MNHGY, SAAAGT. There are 15 residues in the CDR3. The CDR3 sequence: CASRPDWITGNTIYF. The DNA of the CDR3 is TGTGCCAGCCGCCCAGACTGGATCACGGGAAACACCATATATTTT.